A selection of T cell receptor beta chains follows, all from one sample in a study of blood T cell repertoires in COVID-19. Here immunoSEQ multiplex PCR was the method, and the copy in TCRdb shows in-frame clones only, minus some. This sample has fewer than 350,000 clones; 85% occur once, and the top ten carry under 2%. Sequenced: PBMCs or T cells enriched from blood (not recorded which). The receptors were sampled from a woman aged 25 to 39 who had been exposed to COVID-19. CDR3s include the opening cysteine and the closing phenylalanine or tryptophan. Fields, in order: D gene, V gene, clone size, J gene, CDR3 protein, CDR3 DNA. D genes are given only for firm matches. Size is omitted from some rows. Given values are once, few, many or a class for expanded clones.

TRBD1	TRBV24-1	-	TRBJ2-5	CATSDPTGGGETQYF	TGTGCCACCAGTGATCCTACAGGGGGCGGAGAGACCCAGTACTTC
TRBD2	TRBV28	-	TRBJ2-2	CASSFKRGHTGELFF	TGTGCCAGCAGTTTCAAGCGGGGGCACACCGGGGAGCTGTTTTTT
-	TRBV18	-	TRBJ1-3	CASSPTGTSGNTIYF	TGTGCCAGCTCACCAACAGGGACCTCTGGAAACACCATATATTTT
TRBD2	TRBV14	-	TRBJ2-1	CASSQVRAGGTYNEQFF	TGTGCCAGCAGCCAAGTTCGAGCGGGGGGTACCTACAATGAGCAGTTCTTC
TRBD1	TRBV10-3	few	TRBJ1-5	CAISESRTGDNQPQHF	TGTGCCATCAGTGAGTCGAGGACAGGGGACAATCAGCCCCAGCATTTT
-	TRBV28	few	TRBJ1-1	CASSYMGRGFVAFF	TGTGCCAGCTCTTATATGGGTCGGGGGTTTGTGGCTTTCTTT
-	TRBV11-2	-	TRBJ2-1	CASSSRPLSEAEQFF	TGTGCCAGCAGCTCGCGCCCCCTTAGCGAGGCTGAGCAGTTCTTC
TRBD1	TRBV6-1	-	TRBJ1-5	CASSATGVRGNQPQHF	TGTGCCAGCAGTGCTACAGGGGTTAGGGGCAATCAGCCCCAGCATTTT
TRBD1	TRBV25-1	-	TRBJ2-7	CASSEIGTGRGYEQYF	TGTGCCAGCAGTGAGATTGGGACAGGAAGAGGCTACGAGCAGTACTTC
TRBD1	TRBV30	-	TRBJ1-1	CAWIDGGGGTEAFF	TGTGCCTGGATAGACGGAGGGGGCGGCACTGAAGCTTTCTTT
-	TRBV4-1	-	TRBJ1-1	CASSQDPRGTEAFF	TGCGCCAGCAGCCAAGATCCCAGGGGCACTGAAGCTTTCTTT
TRBD1	TRBV5-1	few	TRBJ1-5	CASSLEGQGHQPQHF	TGCGCCAGCAGCTTGGAGGGACAGGGGCATCAGCCCCAGCATTTT
-	TRBV30	-	TRBJ1-4	CAWSRIGGTNEKLFF	TGTGCCTGGAGCCGGATCGGGGGAACTAATGAAAAACTGTTTTTT
-	TRBV18	-	TRBJ1-1	CASSPQDRNTEAFF	TGTGCCAGCTCACCCCAGGACAGGAACACTGAAGCTTTCTTT
-	TRBV7-9	-	TRBJ1-1	CASSLVLKSPEAFF	TGTGCCAGCAGCTTAGTATTGAAAAGCCCTGAAGCTTTCTTT
-	TRBV7-2	once	TRBJ2-2	CASSARTGKNTGELFF	TGTGCCAGCAGTGCCCGGACGGGGAAGAACACCGGGGAGCTGTTTTTT
TRBD2	TRBV13	-	TRBJ2-1	CASSPPGGLAYNEQFF	TGTGCCAGCAGCCCCCCGGGGGGACTAGCCTACAATGAGCAGTTCTTC
-	TRBV9	-	TRBJ2-1	CASSVALAPKEKFF	TGTGCCAGCAGCGTAGCTTTGGCGCCCAAGGAGAAGTTCTTC
-	TRBV29-1	-	TRBJ2-7	CSVARDTRPYEQYF	TGCAGCGTCGCCCGGGACACGAGGCCCTACGAGCAGTACTTC
-	TRBV21-1	-	TRBJ1-3	CASSKPQGSGNTIYF	TGTGCCAGCAGCAAGCCACAGGGATCTGGAAACACCATATATTTT
TRBD1	TRBV10-3	-	TRBJ2-5	CAIRRTGGETQYF	TGTGCCATCAGGAGGACAGGGGGAGAGACCCAGTACTTC
TRBD1	TRBV28	-	TRBJ1-1	CAINTGGETEAFF	TGTGCCATCAATACAGGGGGCGAAACTGAAGCTTTCTTT
-	TRBV6-5	-	TRBJ1-2	CASSNPGLHGYTF	TGTGCCAGCAGCAATCCAGGATTACATGGCTACACCTTC
TRBD2	TRBV7-2	-	TRBJ2-1	CASSQAGDSYNEQFF	TGTGCCAGCAGCCAGGCGGGGGACTCCTACAATGAGCAGTTCTTC
-	TRBV24-1	-	TRBJ1-2	CATRGAGPISGYTF	TGTGCCACCAGGGGGGCAGGGCCTATTTCTGGCTACACCTTC
-	TRBV7-9	-	TRBJ1-4	CASSLVSGGTNEKLFF	TGTGCCAGCAGCTTAGTATCGGGAGGGACTAATGAAAAACTGTTTTTT
TRBD1	TRBV28	-	TRBJ2-2	CASRSQGATGELFF	TGTGCCAGCAGGTCACAGGGGGCCACCGGGGAGCTGTTTTTT
TRBD2	TRBV6-1	-	TRBJ2-3	CASSVTAGGPGADTQYF	TGTGCCAGCAGTGTTACAGCGGGAGGGCCGGGGGCAGATACGCAGTATTTT
-	TRBV7-9	-	TRBJ2-1	CASSATSYNEQFF	TGTGCCAGCAGCGCGACTAGTTACAATGAGCAGTTCTTC
-	TRBV6-5	-	TRBJ1-1	CACQGWSNTEAFF	TGTGCCTGCCAGGGATGGTCGAACACTGAAGCTTTCTTT
-	TRBV5-1	-	TRBJ1-1	CASSLDGDTEAFF	TGCGCCAGCAGCTTGGACGGGGACACTGAAGCTTTCTTT
-	TRBV19	-	TRBJ1-6	CASSPGGTPYNSPLHF	TGTGCCAGTAGTCCGGGGGGGACTCCGTATAATTCACCCCTCCACTTT
-	TRBV7-6	-	TRBJ2-1	CASSLGAGSSAEQFF	TGTGCCAGCAGCTTAGGTGCGGGTAGCTCGGCTGAGCAGTTCTTC
-	TRBV9	-	TRBJ2-1	CASRGPTSNEQFF	TGTGCCAGCAGAGGCCCCACTAGCAATGAGCAGTTCTTC
-	TRBV19	few	TRBJ2-1	CASSIGRSGNEQFF	TGTGCCAGTAGTATAGGCAGGAGCGGCAATGAGCAGTTCTTC
-	TRBV10-1	-	TRBJ1-2	CATKSEGRVYGYTF	TGCGCCACCAAATCGGAGGGTCGCGTTTATGGCTACACCTTC
-	TRBV28	-	TRBJ1-5	CASSWATGKGLNLVQPQHF	TGTGCCAGCAGTTGGGCGACTGGGAAGGGGCTAAATCTTGTTCAGCCCCAGCATTTT
TRBD2	TRBV7-9	-	TRBJ2-1	CASSSLTSGGYNEQFF	TGTGCCAGCAGCTCCCTGACTAGCGGGGGATACAATGAGCAGTTCTTC
TRBD2	TRBV7-2	once	TRBJ2-7	CASSLGLAGGYEQYF	TGTGCCAGCAGCTTGGGACTAGCGGGGGGGTACGAGCAGTACTTC
TRBD1	TRBV11-2	-	TRBJ2-3	CASSSLRQGEYTQYF	TGTGCCAGCAGCTCCCTGAGACAGGGAGAATATACGCAGTATTTT
TRBD2	TRBV4-3	-	TRBJ2-7	CASSQVTSGYEQYF	TGCGCCAGCAGCCAAGTGACTAGCGGATACGAGCAGTACTTC
-	TRBV30	-	TRBJ1-6	CAWQTFRNSPLHF	TGTGCCTGGCAGACATTCCGCAATTCACCCCTCCACTTT
-	TRBV5-6	-	TRBJ2-4	CASSLDKNIQYF	TGTGCCAGCAGCCTAGATAAAAACATTCAGTACTTC